These 24 T cell receptor beta chains were all obtained from the same sample, sequenced in a study of blood T cells in healthy people across ages. Primers used in a second PCR of about 6 to 11 cycles were a sample-barcoded 5' primer and a J-beta primer mix. Each CDR3 protein gets one entry after TCRdb re-called the 5' RACE reads with MiXCR. The sample yields 1.5 million to 1.8 million distinct CDR3 sequences, approximately 39% seen once. Sequences were obtained from blood. Receptors were obtained from a woman aged 18 to 35 in good health.

This chain joins TRBV6-2 or TRBV6-3 and TRBJ1-5; tentative D call: TRBD1 (6 bases). In germline, CDR1 is MNHEY, CDR2 SVGEGT. Trimming took 5 bases from V and 0 from J, leaving 14 bases between them. This CDR3 region has 16 residues. The CDR3 coding sequence is TGTGCCAGCAGTCACCCGGGGGCAAGTAGCAATCAGCCCCAGCATTTT. It encodes CASSHPGASSNQPQHF.

V usage is TRBV29-1 and J usage is TRBJ2-1; perhaps TRBD2 as D (5 bases). The CDR3 contains 13 residues. Trimming removed 7 bases from V and 3 bases from J, with 13 bases in between. From germline, CDR1 is SQVTM and CDR2 ANQGSEA. The CDR3 protein is CSATRRNYNEQFF. The CDR3 region has the DNA TGCAGCGCTACTAGACGAAACTACAATGAGCAGTTCTTC.

The chain joins TRBV20-1 to TRBJ2-7; 8 bases map to TRBD1. V was clipped by 7 bases and J by 2 bases; unmatched bases: 7. The germline V gene encodes CDR1 DFQATT and CDR2 SNEGSKA (reference sequence). The CDR3 totals 13 residues. The CDR3 nucleotides read TGCAGTGTCGAAGGACAGGGACCCTACGAGCAGTACTTC. Translation gives CSVEGQGPYEQYF.

This clonotype was picked up one time. The chain carries TRBV7-8 and TRBJ1-5; 8 bases map to TRBD1. V was pared by 0 bases and J by 0 bases, with 1 base of the junction left unmatched. The germline V gene encodes CDR1 SGHVS and CDR2 FQNEAQ. The CDR3 extends over 16 amino acids. CDR3: CASSLARGPSNQPQHF. CDR3 in DNA: TGTGCCAGCAGCTTAGCCAGGGGGCCTAGCAATCAGCCCCAGCATTTT.

This clonotype was found a few times. The rearrangement links TRBV25-1 to TRBJ2-1, with 15 bases that match TRBD2. The V gene's germline CDR1 is MGHDK and CDR2 SYGVNS. The CDR3 has 16 amino acids. With 4 bases clipped from V and 10 bases from J, the junction kept 8 bases outside the gene matches. In nucleotides, the CDR3 is TGTGCCAGCAGTGCCCCGGGACTAGCGGGAGGCCACGAGCAGTTCTTC. This translates into CASSAPGLAGGHEQFF.

This clonotype turned up a few times. The V and J genes are TRBV5-1 and TRBJ1-1, with D tentatively TRBD1 (5 bases). Germline CDR1 SGHRS, CDR2 YFSETQ. Trimming left V 2 bases short and J 1 base short, with 9 bases between. The CDR3 totals 14 residues. The CDR3 DNA reads TGCGCCAGCAGCTTTGAGGGGTCGAACACTGAAGCTTTCTTT. Translated: CASSFEGSNTEAFF.

This chain joins TRBV12-3 or TRBV12-4 and TRBJ1-1; TRBD1 is a possible D gene (6 bases). V gave up 5 bases and J gave up 7 bases, with 14 bases separating them. The CDR3 is made up of 13 amino acids. CDR3 DNA: TGTGCCAGCAGTAAATCAGGGGAATGTGAAGCTTTCTTT. It translates to CASSKSGECEAFF.

This clonotype was seen only a few times. This chain connects TRBV12-3 or TRBV12-4 to TRBJ1-1; perhaps TRBD1 as D (5 bases). This CDR3 spans 13 amino acids. V lost 4 bases, J lost 11 bases, and 17 bases lay in between. The DNA for the CDR3 is TGTGCCAGCAGTTCCCGGACACCCGAGGGGGCTTTCTTT. Amino acids: CASSSRTPEGAFF.

A note on this clonotype: Mismatch with germline at one junction end may stem from a read error. V and J are TRBV6-5 and TRBJ1-6, with 9 bases that match TRBD1. Germline CDR1 is MNHEY and CDR2 is SVGAGI. The CDR3 spans 18 residues. The chain's CDR3 is CASSYSGWGQGYNSPPHF. The CDR3 DNA follows: TGTGCCAGCAGTTACTCGGGTTGGGGACAGGGTTATAATTCACCCCCCCACTTT.

This clonotype was detected a few times. The chain uses TRBV6-1 and TRBJ2-1; 9 bases are shared with TRBD1. CDR1 is MNHNS and CDR2 is SASEGT in the germline V gene. The CDR3 is 16 amino acids. V was pared by 1 base and J by 5 bases, with 6 bases of the junction left unmatched. DNA for the CDR3: TGTGCCAGCAGTGAAGTCGGGACAGGGAGAAACAATGAGCAGTTCTTC. It translates to CASSEVGTGRNNEQFF.

V usage is TRBV5-8 and J usage is TRBJ2-1, with TRBD2 matching over 9 bases. Per germline, CDR1 SGHTS and CDR2 YDEGEE. This CDR3 contains 17 residues. The trim removed 5 bases at V and 0 bases at J, leaving 9 bases unmatched. The CDR3 here is CASRPPGLAFSYNEQFF. CDR3 bases: TGTGCCAGCAGACCGCCGGGACTAGCCTTCTCCTACAATGAGCAGTTCTTC.

This clonotype was detected only a few times. The chain links TRBV12-3 or TRBV12-4 to TRBJ1-1; maybe TRBD1 (6 bases). This CDR3 has 15 amino acids. With 6 bases removed from V and 10 bases from J, the gap between germline ends came to 24 bases. CDR3 nucleotides: TGTGCCAGCAGCATCCTCGGGGGCAAAACACGTGGAGCTTTCTTT. Protein sequence: CASSILGGKTRGAFF.

The CDR3 spells CASSQGTYTDTQYF. CDR3 nucleotide sequence: TGTGCCAGCAGCCAGGGGACCTACACAGATACGCAGTATTTT. The gene calls are TRBV3-1 and TRBJ2-3; D may match TRBD1 or TRBD2 (5 bases each). This CDR3 contains 14 residues. V was clipped by 3 bases and J by 2 bases, with 9 bases between them. The germline CDR1 and CDR2 sequences are LGHDT and YNNKEL (reference sequence).

The count of this clonotype is one. CDR3 loop: CAWLTGGIMATNEKLFF. DNA of the CDR3: TGTGCCTGGTTGACAGGGGGCATTATGGCAACTAATGAAAAACTGTTTTTT. V and J are TRBV30 and TRBJ1-4; TRBD1 aligns across 10 bases. Looked up from germline, CDR1 is GTSNPN and CDR2 is SVGIG (reference sequence). Germline trimming cut 5 bases from V and 0 bases from J; bases unmatched to any gene: 9. The CDR3 sequence is 17 residues long.

The rearrangement links TRBV29-1 to TRBJ1-1, with a weak D call TRBD1 (5 bases). Trimming pared 7 bases from V and 0 bases from J, leaving 15 bases between. This CDR3 spans 14 amino acids. In germline, CDR1 is SQVTM, CDR2 ANQGSEA. Written as DNA, the CDR3 is TGCAGCGCTGGGGACCCCACTATGAACACTGAAGCTTTCTTT. Amino acids: CSAGDPTMNTEAFF. Supplemented by reference TRBV29-1 and TRBJ1-1, the full variable domain reads SAVISQKPSRDICQRGTSLTIQCQVDSQVTMMFWYRQQPGQSLTLIATANQGSEATYESGFVIDKFPISRPNLTFSTLTVSNMSPEDSSIYLCSAGDPTMNTEAFFGQGTRLTVV.

The chain is built from TRBV2 and TRBJ1-5; D gene unclear. The ends were cut back, 2 bases at V and 6 bases at J, with 14 bases in the middle. CDR3 length equals 15 residues. The germline V gene encodes CDR1 SNHLY and CDR2 FYNNEI. CDR3 DNA sequence: TGTGCCAGCAGTGAAAGTATCAGATCGCCTCAGCCCCAGCATTTT. This encodes CASSESIRSPQPQHF.

This clonotype showed up just a few times. A read error may explain this, as a much larger clone is one base away. This chain joins TRBV20-1 and TRBJ2-1, with TRBD2 as a possible D gene (5 bases). Judging by the DNA end, TRBJ2-7 fits better; the J call may be wrong. CDR1 DFQATT and CDR2 SNEGSKA come from the germline V gene (reference sequence). The CDR3 is 15 residues long. The chain's CDR3 is CSAPPADGSYNEQYF. CDR3 bases: TGCAGTGCCCCCCCAGCGGATGGCTCCTACAATGAGCAGTACTTC.

This chain links TRBV19 with TRBJ1-6, with TRBD1 matching 9 bases. Trimming removed 2 bases from V and 9 bases from J; junction bases left unmatched: 8. The CDR3 length is 16 residues. Germline CDR1 is LNHDA and CDR2 is SQIVND (reference sequence). The CDR3 here is CASSIRTGTGTSPLHF. The CDR3 coding sequence is TGTGCCAGTAGTATACGAACCGGGACAGGGACTTCACCCCTCCACTTT.

The rearrangement joins TRBV10-3 to TRBJ1-2; D might be TRBD1 (6 bases). CDR1 ENHRY and CDR2 SYGVKD come from the germline V gene. Trimming left V 4 bases short and J 5 bases short, with 11 bases between. The CDR3 length is 13 residues. The CDR3: CAISVGGAYGYTF. In nucleotides, the CDR3 is TGTGCCATCAGTGTCGGGGGCGCTTATGGCTACACCTTC.

CDR3 loop: CASSSGRWFKNEQFF. CDR3 coding DNA: TGTGCCAGCAGTTCAGGGCGATGGTTTAAGAATGAGCAGTTCTTC. The chain uses TRBV28 and TRBJ2-1; TRBD1 is a possible D gene (5 bases). With 4 bases removed from V and 7 bases from J, the gap between germline ends came to 17 bases. The CDR3 is 15 amino acids. Germline values: CDR1 MDHEN, CDR2 SYDVKM. Based on the CDR3 plus reference TRBV28 and TRBJ2-1, the full variable domain is DVKVTQSSRYLVKRTGEKVFLECVQDMDHENMFWYRQDPGLGLRLIYFSYDVKMKEKGDIPEGYSVSREKKERFSLILESASTNQTSMYLCASSSGRWFKNEQFFGPGTRLTVL.

This clonotype is a singleton in its sample. This rearrangement joins TRBV30 to TRBJ1-2; 7 bases line up with TRBD1. CDR3 length equals 18 residues. V gave up 1 base and J gave up 0 bases; unmatched junction bases: 14. Germline V lookup: CDR1 GTSNPN, CDR2 SVGIG (reference sequence). The CDR3 DNA sequence: TGTGCCTGGAGTGCGGTAGGCGGGACAGATCCTTCTAACTATGGCTACACCTTC. Amino acids: CAWSAVGGTDPSNYGYTF.

This clonotype appeared many times. The rearrangement joins TRBV29-1 to TRBJ2-7, with 7 nucleotides matching TRBD1. Germline lookup yields CDR1 SQVTM and CDR2 ANQGSEA. The CDR3 sequence is 14 residues long. V was clipped by 7 bases and J by 5 bases; unmatched bases: 14. DNA of the CDR3: TGCAGCGCGATGGACTCGGGACAGTACAACGAGCAGTACTTC. Translation gives CSAMDSGQYNEQYF.

This clonotype was seen only a few times. The rearrangement links TRBV28 to TRBJ1-1; D perhaps matches TRBD1 (5 bases). The CDR3 has 15 amino acids. V was clipped by 3 bases and J by 4 bases, with 15 bases between them. Looked up from germline, CDR1 is MDHEN and CDR2 is SYDVKM. The CDR3 region is CASSLYGGGATEAFF. CDR3 DNA sequence: TGTGCCAGCAGTTTGTATGGGGGAGGGGCCACTGAAGCTTTCTTT.

This clonotype appeared a few times. This chain uses TRBV18 with TRBJ2-5, with 9 positions matching TRBD1. CDR1 is KGHSH, CDR2 LQKENI, per germline. There are 14 residues in the CDR3. V was clipped by 3 bases and J by 2 bases; unmatched bases: 1. The CDR3 here is CASSPTGGQETQYF. CDR3 nucleotide sequence: TGTGCCAGCTCACCGACAGGGGGACAAGAGACCCAGTACTTC.